This entry concerns a single T cell receptor (beta chain). Its antigen is not identified. These data come from a study of OX40 agonist ivuxolimab in advanced cancers. As for the study in general: Three individuals attained partial responses, comprising one hepatocellular carcinoma case and two cutaneous melanoma cases.

Generated by immunoSEQ multiplex PCR, the TCRdb table keeps only in-frame clones and is missing some. The data contain about 83,000 clones, about 80% of them singletons. Whole-study findings and limits: Partial responders at 0.1-3.0 mg/kg had among the lowest clonal expansion.

The CDR3 is 11 amino acids. Germline-derived CDR1 and CDR2 are GTSNPN and SVGIG (reference sequence). V shed 2 bases and J shed 6 bases, with 7 bases lying between them. The sample consisted of CD4+ or CD8+ T cells sorted from blood, taken in a trial of the OX40 agonist ivuxolimab. The chain employs TRBV30 and TRBJ1-2; D remains ambiguous. This receptor was identified in an adult with an advanced solid tumor such as melanoma, head and neck, liver or kidney cancer. The CDR3 loop reads CAWSKRDGYTF. The CDR3 coding sequence is TGTGCCTGGAGTAAAAGGGATGGCTACACCTTC.